The clone carrying this T cell receptor (beta chain) appeared many times. The CDR3 is 15 residues long. Germline CDR1 ENHRY, CDR2 SYGVKD. J lost 8 bases, V lost 4 bases, and 7 bases had no gene match. Template-switch 5'RACE cDNA synthesis added a 10-nucleotide unique molecular identifier. Over 160 million TCR-beta sequences from 15-18 subjects were obtained in each sequencing run. In TCRdb, the 5' RACE reads were re-called with MiXCR into one record per CDR3 protein. The sample shows 60,000 to 90,000 distinct CDR3 sequences, roughly 10% of them seen only once. This record belongs to a study of neurological immune-mediated disorders. The time point was: longitudinal time-point 1 (baseline). 2 million unsorted PBMCs were stored in RNAlater at -80 °C before RNA extraction.

This rearrangement joins TRBV10-3 to TRBJ2-1, with 11 bases matching TRBD1. This TCR came from a man in his thirties or forties in good health. The specimen was PBMCs. CDR3 protein: CAISGPGQGVDEQFF. The CDR3 DNA follows: TGTGCCATCAGTGGTCCGGGACAGGGGGTGGATGAGCAGTTCTTC.